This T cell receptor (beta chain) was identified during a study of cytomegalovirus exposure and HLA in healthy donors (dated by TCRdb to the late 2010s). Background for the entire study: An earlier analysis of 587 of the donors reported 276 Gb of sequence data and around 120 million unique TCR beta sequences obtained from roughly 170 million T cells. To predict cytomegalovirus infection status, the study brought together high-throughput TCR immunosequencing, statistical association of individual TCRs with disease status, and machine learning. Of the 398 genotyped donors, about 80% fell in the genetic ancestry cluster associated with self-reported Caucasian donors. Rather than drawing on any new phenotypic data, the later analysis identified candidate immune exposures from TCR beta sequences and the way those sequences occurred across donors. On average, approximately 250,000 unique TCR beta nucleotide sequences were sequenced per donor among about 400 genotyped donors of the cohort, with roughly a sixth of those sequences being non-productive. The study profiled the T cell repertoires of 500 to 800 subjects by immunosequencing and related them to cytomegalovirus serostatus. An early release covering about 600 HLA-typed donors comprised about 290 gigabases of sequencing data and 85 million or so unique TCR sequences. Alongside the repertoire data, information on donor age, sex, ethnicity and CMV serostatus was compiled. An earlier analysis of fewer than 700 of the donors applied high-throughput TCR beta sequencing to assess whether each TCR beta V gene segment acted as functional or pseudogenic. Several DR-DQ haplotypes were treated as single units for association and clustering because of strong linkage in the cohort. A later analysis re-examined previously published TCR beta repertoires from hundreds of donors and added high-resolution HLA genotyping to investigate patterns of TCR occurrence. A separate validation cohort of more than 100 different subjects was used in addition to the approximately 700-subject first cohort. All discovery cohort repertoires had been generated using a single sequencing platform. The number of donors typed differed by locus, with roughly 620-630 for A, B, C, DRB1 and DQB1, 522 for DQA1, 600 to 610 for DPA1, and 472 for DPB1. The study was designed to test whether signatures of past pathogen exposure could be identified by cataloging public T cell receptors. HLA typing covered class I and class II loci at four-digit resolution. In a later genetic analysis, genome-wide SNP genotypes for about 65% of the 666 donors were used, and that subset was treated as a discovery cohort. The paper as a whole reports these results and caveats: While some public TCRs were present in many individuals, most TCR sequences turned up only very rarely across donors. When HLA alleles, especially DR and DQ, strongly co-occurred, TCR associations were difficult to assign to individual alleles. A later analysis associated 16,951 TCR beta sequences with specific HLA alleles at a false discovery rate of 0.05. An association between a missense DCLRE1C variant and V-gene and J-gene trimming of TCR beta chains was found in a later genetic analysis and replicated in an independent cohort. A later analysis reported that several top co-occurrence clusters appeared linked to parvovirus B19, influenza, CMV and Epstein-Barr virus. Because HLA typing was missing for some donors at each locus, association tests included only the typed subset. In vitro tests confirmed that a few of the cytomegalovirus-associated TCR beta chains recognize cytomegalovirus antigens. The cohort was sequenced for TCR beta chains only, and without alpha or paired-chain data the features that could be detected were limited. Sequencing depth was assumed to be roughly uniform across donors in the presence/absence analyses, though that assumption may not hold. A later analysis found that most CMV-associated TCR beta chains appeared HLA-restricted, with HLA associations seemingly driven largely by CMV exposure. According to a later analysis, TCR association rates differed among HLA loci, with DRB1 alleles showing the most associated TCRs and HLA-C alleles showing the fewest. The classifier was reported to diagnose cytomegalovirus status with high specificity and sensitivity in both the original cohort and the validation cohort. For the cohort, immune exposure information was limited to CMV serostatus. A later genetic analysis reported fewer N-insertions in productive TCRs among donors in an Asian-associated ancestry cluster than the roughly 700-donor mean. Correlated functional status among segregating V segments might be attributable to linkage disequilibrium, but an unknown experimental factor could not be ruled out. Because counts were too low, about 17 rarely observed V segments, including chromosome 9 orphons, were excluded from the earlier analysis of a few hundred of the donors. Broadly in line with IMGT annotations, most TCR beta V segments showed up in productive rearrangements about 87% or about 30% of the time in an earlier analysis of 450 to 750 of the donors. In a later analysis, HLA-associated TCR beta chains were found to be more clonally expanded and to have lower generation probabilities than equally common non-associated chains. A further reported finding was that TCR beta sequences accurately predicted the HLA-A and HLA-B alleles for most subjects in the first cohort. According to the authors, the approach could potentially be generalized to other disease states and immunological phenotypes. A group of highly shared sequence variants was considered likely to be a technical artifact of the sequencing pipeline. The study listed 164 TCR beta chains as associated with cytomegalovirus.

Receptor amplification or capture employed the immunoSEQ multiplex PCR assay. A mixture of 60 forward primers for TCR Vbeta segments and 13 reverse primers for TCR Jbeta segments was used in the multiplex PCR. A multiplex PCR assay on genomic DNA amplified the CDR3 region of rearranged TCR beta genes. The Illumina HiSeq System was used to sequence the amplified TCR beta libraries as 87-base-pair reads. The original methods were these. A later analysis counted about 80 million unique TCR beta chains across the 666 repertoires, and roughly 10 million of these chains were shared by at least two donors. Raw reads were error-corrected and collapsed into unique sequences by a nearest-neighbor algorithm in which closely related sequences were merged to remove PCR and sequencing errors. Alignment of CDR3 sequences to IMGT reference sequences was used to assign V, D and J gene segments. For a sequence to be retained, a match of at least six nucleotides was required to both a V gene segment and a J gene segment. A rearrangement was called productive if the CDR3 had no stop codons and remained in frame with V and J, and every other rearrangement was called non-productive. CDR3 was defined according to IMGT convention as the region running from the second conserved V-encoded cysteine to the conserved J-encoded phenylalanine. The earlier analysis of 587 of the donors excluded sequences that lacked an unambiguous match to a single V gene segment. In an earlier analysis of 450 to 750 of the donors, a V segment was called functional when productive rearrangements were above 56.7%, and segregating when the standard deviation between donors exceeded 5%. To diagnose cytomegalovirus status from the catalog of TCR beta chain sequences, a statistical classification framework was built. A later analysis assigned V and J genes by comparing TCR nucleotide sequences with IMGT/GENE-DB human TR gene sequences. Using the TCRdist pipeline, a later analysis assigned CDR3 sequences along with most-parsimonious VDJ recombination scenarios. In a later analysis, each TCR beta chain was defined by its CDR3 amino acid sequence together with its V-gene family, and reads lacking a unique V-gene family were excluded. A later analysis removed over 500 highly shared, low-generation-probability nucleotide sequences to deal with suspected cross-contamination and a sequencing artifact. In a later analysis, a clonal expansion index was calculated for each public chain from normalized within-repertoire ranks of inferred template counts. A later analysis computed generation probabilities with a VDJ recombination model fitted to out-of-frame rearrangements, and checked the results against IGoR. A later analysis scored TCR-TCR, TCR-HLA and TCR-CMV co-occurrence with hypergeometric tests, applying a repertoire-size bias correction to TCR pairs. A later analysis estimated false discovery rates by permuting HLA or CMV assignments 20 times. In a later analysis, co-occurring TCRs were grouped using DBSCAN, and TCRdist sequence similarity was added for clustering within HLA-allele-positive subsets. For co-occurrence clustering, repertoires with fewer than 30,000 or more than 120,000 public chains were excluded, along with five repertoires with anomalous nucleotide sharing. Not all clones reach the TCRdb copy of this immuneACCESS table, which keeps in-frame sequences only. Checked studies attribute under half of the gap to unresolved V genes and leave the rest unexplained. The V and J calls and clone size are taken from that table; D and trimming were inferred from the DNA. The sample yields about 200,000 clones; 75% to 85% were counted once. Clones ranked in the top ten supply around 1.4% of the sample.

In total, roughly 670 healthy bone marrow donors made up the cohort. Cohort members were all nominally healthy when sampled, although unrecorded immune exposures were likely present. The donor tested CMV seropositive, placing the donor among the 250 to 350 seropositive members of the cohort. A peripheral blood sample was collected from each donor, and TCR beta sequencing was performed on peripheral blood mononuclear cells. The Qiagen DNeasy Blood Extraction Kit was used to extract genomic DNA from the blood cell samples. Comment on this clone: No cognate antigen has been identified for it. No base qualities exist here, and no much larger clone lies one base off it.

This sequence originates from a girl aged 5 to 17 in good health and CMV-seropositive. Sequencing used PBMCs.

In nucleotide form, the sequence is TGTGCCAGCAGGGCTGCGCGGGGGGGCCTGTGGGAGCAGTACTTC. It is translated as CASRAARGGLWEQYF. The rearrangement joined TRBV6-1 to TRBJ2-7; the junction holds 9 bases that match TRBD2. V is pruned by 6 bases and J by 7 bases, leaving 13 bases of the junction without a gene match. Inclusive of the bounding cysteine and phenylalanine, the CDR3 is 15 residues long. The CDR3 DNA has 45 bases and is translated from base 1. CDR1 MNHNS and CDR2 SASEGT were looked up in the germline V gene.